Included here is one TCR beta chain sequence, with context. The antigen is unknown. A universal primer site arose from template switching, and cDNA bore unique molecular identifiers. TCRdb analysed the 5' RACE reads with MiXCR anew, one entry per CDR3 protein. The sample includes roughly 290,000 distinct CDR3 sequences, roughly 9.7% of them seen just once. This entry comes from a study of identical twins. General study results and limits: Fewer insertions marked abundant cord blood beta clonotypes; young adult naive trended weakly, memory not at all.

CDR1 and CDR2 from the germline V gene are SGHDT and YYEEEE. V was cut by 6 bases and J by 7 bases, with 28 bases left in between. The CDR3 runs to 18 residues. This sample also belongs to another study, concerning yellow fever vaccine responses in identical twins.

The chain has TRBV5-6 and TRBJ2-2; either TRBD1 or TRBD2 may fit D (7 bases each). The sequencing input was CD8+ T cells sorted from blood. This clonotype originated in a woman aged 18-29 years in good health. CDR3 amino acids: CASTKGGTALLRFGELFF. CDR3 DNA sequence: TGTGCCAGCACCAAGGGAGGGACAGCGCTCTTGCGCTTCGGGGAGCTGTTTTTT.